These 16 T cell receptor beta chains came from one sample sequenced in a study of blood T cell repertoires in COVID-19. Using immunoSEQ multiplex PCR, the repertoire was profiled, and TCRdb retains in-frame clones only, with some absent. Of hundreds of thousands of clones listed, about 86% are singletons. Material: PBMCs or T cells enriched from blood (not recorded which). These receptors came from a woman aged 50 to 60 who had recovered from COVID-19.

This clone was observed a few times. This sequence joins TRBV5-1 and TRBJ2-2; the match to TRBD1 covers 10 bases. Germline CDR1 reads SGHRS; CDR2 reads YFSETQ. The CDR3 is made up of 14 amino acids. Unmatched junction bases numbered 3, after V lost 4 bases and J lost 6 bases. CDR3 amino acids: CASSEGQGAGELFF. DNA of the CDR3: TGCGCCAGCAGCGAAGGACAGGGGGCCGGGGAGCTGTTTTTT.

The genes are TRBV19 and TRBJ1-2; the match to TRBD1 covers 11 bases. CDR3 length: 14 residues. Trimming removed 5 bases from V and 9 bases from J; junction bases left unmatched: 8. Germline V gene lookup returns CDR1 LNHDA and CDR2 SQIVND (reference sequence). The CDR3 loop is CASSSGQGAKSYTF. The DNA of the CDR3 is TGTGCCAGTAGTTCAGGACAGGGGGCTAAGAGCTACACCTTC. Combining the CDR3 with reference TRBV19 and TRBJ1-2 gives the whole variable domain DGGITQSPKYLFRKEGQNVTLSCEQNLNHDAMYWYRQDPGQGLRLIYYSQIVNDFQKGDIAEGYSVSREKKESFPLTVTSAQKNPTAFYLCASSSGQGAKSYTFGSGTRLTVV.

The chain links TRBV7-9 to TRBJ2-2; D might be TRBD2 (6 bases). CDR1 and CDR2 from the germline V gene are SEHNR and FQNEAQ (reference sequence). Trimming cost V 0 bases and J 6 bases, with 14 bases left between them. CDR3 length: 16 amino acids. The DNA for the CDR3 is TGTGCCAGCAGCTTAGCCTCCGGGACTTCCCCCGGGGAGCTGTTTTTT. It encodes CASSLASGTSPGELFF. The full variable domain, with the rest looked up from reference TRBV7-9 and TRBJ2-2, is DTGVSQNPRHKITKRGQNVTFRCDPISEHNRLYWYRQTLGQGPEFLTYFQNEAQLEKSRLLSDRFSAERPKGSFSTLEIQRTEQGDSAMYLCASSLASGTSPGELFFGEGSRLTVL.

V is TRBV28 and J is TRBJ1-2; TRBD1 might be the D (6 bases). V was trimmed by 8 bases and J by 3 bases, leaving 22 bases between them. The CDR3 spans 16 residues. Germline V gene data show CDR1 as MDHEN and CDR2 as SYDVKM. The CDR3 DNA sequence: TGTGCCAGCGGGACACTTCGGCAGTCAAGGGACTATGGCTACACCTTC. Residues: CASGTLRQSRDYGYTF.

CDR3 DNA: TGTGCCACCAGTGACCCCAGACAGGGAAGGGAGACCCAGTACTTC. Amino acids: CATSDPRQGRETQYF. The rearrangement links TRBV24-1 to TRBJ2-5; 7 bases agree with TRBD1. The CDR3 has 15 residues. Losses at the gene ends were 4 bases for V and 5 bases for J; bases not matched to a gene: 9. Per germline, CDR1 KGHDR and CDR2 SFDVKD.

The chain is built from TRBV10-3 and TRBJ2-7; TRBD2 matches at 8 bases. V trimming: 3 bases; J trimming: 9 bases; junction bases outside the gene matches: 4. This CDR3 has 12 residues. Germline-derived CDR1 and CDR2 are ENHRY and SYGVKD. The CDR3 is CAISDPAGGQYF. The CDR3 DNA is TGTGCCATCAGTGACCCCGCGGGGGGGCAGTACTTC.

The J gene is TRBJ1-6, the V gene TRBV25-1; TRBD1 matches 8 bases. V shed 6 bases, J shed 9 bases, and the junction held 7 bases outside the gene matches. This CDR3 has 14 amino acids. Per the germline V gene, CDR1 is MGHDK and CDR2 is SYGVNS. The CDR3 DNA follows: TGTGCCAGCAGCCCTACAGGGGGGTCTTCACCCCTCCACTTT. Protein sequence: CASSPTGGSSPLHF.

V is TRBV5-1 and J is TRBJ1-5, with D maybe TRBD1 (5 bases). Germline V CDR1 and CDR2: SGHRS, YFSETQ. The CDR3 runs to 15 residues. With 0 bases removed from V and 3 bases from J, the gap between germline ends came to 10 bases. The CDR3 DNA follows: TGCGCCAGCAGCTTGGTGGCAGGGATCAATCAGCCCCAGCATTTT. This gives the protein CASSLVAGINQPQHF. Using reference TRBV5-1 and TRBJ1-5 for the parts outside the CDR3, the full variable domain is KAGVTQTPRYLIKTRGQQVTLSCSPISGHRSVSWYQQTPGQGLQFLFEYFSETQRNKGNFPGRFSGRQFSNSRSEMNVSTLELGDSALYLCASSLVAGINQPQHFGDGTRLSIL.

The chain employs TRBV9 and TRBJ1-2; TRBD1 matches 9 bases. This CDR3 comprises 15 residues. CDR1 SGDLS and CDR2 YYNGEE come from the germline V gene. After removal of 3 bases from V and 4 bases from J, the junction contained 7 bases not matched to a gene. DNA for the CDR3: TGTGCCAGCAGCGATGCCGGGACAGGGCGCTATGGCTACACCTTC. Amino acid sequence: CASSDAGTGRYGYTF.

This clone was recorded only once. The chain combines TRBV30 with TRBJ2-7; possibly TRBD1 for D (6 bases). In germline, CDR1 is GTSNPN, CDR2 SVGIG (reference sequence). The CDR3 runs 13 residues. In nucleotides, the CDR3 is TGTGCTTTAGGACAGAGGCTGGCCTACGAGCAGTACTTC. Residues: CALGQRLAYEQYF.

This clone was counted once. The chain carries TRBV5-8 and TRBJ1-2; a weak D match, TRBD1 (6 bases). V was shortened by 4 bases and J by 4 bases, with 11 bases between the two germline ends. CDR1 and CDR2 (germline): SGHTS, YDEGEE. This CDR3 is built from 13 residues. CDR3 region: CASSPQGSYGYTF. CDR3 in DNA: TGTGCCAGCAGCCCTCAGGGGTCCTATGGCTACACCTTC.

The rearrangement joins TRBV9 to TRBJ2-1; perhaps TRBD2 as D (5 bases). The CDR3 totals 13 residues. Germline-derived CDR1 and CDR2 are SGDLS and YYNGEE. V lost 0 bases to trimming and J lost 6 bases, with 7 bases between them. The DNA of the CDR3 is TGTGCCAGCAGCGTAGCACTAGGCAATGAGCAGTTCTTC. Its protein is CASSVALGNEQFF.

The gene calls are TRBV18 and TRBJ1-4, with TRBD1 matching over 8 bases. There are 16 residues in the CDR3. V dropped 1 base and J dropped 8; count of bases not matched to a gene: 9. Germline V gene sequence: CDR1 KGHSH, CDR2 LQKENI. The DNA of the CDR3 is TGTGCCAGCTCACCACGCGAAGGACAGGGTGGGGAAAAACTGTTTTTT. This translates into CASSPREGQGGEKLFF.

The genes are TRBV2 and TRBJ1-5; 7 nucleotides align to TRBD1. Germline loops: CDR1 SNHLY, CDR2 FYNNEI. CDR3 length: 15 residues. The V and J ends lost 7 bases and 0 bases, in that order; junction bases with no gene match: 6. CDR3 in DNA: TGTGCCAGCACCGGGACAGATCATAGCAATCAGCCCCAGCATTTT. Translating gives CASTGTDHSNQPQHF.

This clone was counted once. The chain recombines TRBV19 with TRBJ1-1; D gene unclear. The CDR3 contains 14 residues. In germline, CDR1 is LNHDA, CDR2 SQIVND (reference sequence). Trimming removed 1 base at V and 4 bases at J, with 10 bases between. The CDR3 protein is CASSIARRGTEAFF. The CDR3 DNA reads as TGTGCCAGTAGTATAGCACGGCGGGGCACTGAAGCTTTCTTT.

This rearrangement joins TRBV27 to TRBJ2-1; TRBD1 is a possible D gene (6 bases). CDR1 is MNHEY, CDR2 SMNVEV, per germline (reference sequence). The ends were cut back, 5 bases at V and 0 bases at J, with 11 bases in the middle. The CDR3 has 15 residues. The CDR3 DNA sequence: TGTGCCAGCAGTCCTAACAGGGACTCCTACAATGAGCAGTTCTTC. Amino acids: CASSPNRDSYNEQFF.